The TCR beta chain under discussion was sequenced for a study of response to subunit inactivated influenza vaccine. Study findings and constraints: The authors offered the suggestion that each seasonal influenza vaccination recruits few new T cells.

Each CDR3 protein gets one entry after TCRdb re-called the RT-PCR reads with MiXCR. The sample has approximately 700,000 distinct CDR3 sequences; roughly 13% are singletons. In its sample, this clonotype was seen many times. The antigen is undetermined. V was shortened by 3 bases and J by 5 bases, with 5 bases between the two germline ends. CDR1 and CDR2 (germline): ENHRY, SYGVKD. The CDR3 is made up of 12 amino acids. The rearrangement joins TRBV10-3 to TRBJ2-1; D is undetermined. The source is a man aged 45-65 years who received an inactivated influenza vaccine. The sequencing here drew on PBMCs from blood, taken 14 days before vaccination. The CDR3 here is CAISDTDNEQFF. The CDR3 DNA follows: TGTGCCATCAGTGATACGGACAATGAGCAGTTCTTC.